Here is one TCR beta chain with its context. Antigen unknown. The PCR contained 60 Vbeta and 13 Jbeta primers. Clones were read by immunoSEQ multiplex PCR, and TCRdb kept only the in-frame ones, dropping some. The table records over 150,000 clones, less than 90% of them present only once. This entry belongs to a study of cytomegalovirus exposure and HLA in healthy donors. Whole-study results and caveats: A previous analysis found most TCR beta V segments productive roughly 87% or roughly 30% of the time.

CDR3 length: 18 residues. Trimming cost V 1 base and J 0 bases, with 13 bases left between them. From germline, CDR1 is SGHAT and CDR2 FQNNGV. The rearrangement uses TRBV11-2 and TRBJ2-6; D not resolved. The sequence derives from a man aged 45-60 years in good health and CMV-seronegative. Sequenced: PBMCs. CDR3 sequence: CASSLVSLPTSGANVLTF. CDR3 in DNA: TGTGCCAGCAGCTTAGTATCCCTGCCTACCTCTGGGGCCAACGTCCTGACTTTC.